This T cell receptor beta chain is from a study of beta chain features in type 1 diabetes. Study conclusions and caveats: All four CD4+ subsets from Type 1 diabetes patients carried moderately but significantly shorter TCRB CDR3s.

In this sample, this clone turned up a few times. The antigen remains undetermined. J was trimmed by 5 bases and V by 5 bases; bases with no gene match: 11. CDR3 length equals 15 residues. The germline gives CDR1 SGHAT, CDR2 FQNNGV. Expressed TCRB transcripts were sequenced, since all the RNA that had been isolated was reverse transcribed. The data were produced by immunoSEQ multiplex PCR, yet TCRdb's version contains in-frame clones alone and is incomplete. The data show under 300,000 clones, with around 24% seen just once and about 0.012% held by the top ten. The source is a woman aged 30 to 39 with type 1 diabetes. Sequencing used naive CD4+ T cells from blood. V usage is TRBV11-2 and J usage is TRBJ2-7; 8 positions match TRBD2. In DNA, the CDR3 is TGTGCCAGCAGCACCCGTCCGTCAGCGGGAGACGAGCAGTACTTC. Its translation is CASSTRPSAGDEQYF.